This TCR beta chain was documented in a study of Graves' ophthalmopathy and Graves' hyperthyroidism. This clonotype was found many times. Its antigen is not known. As the template, RNA transcripts were used to amplify TCR beta CDR3 regions. Second-round multiplex PCR followed a first-round RT-PCR using HTBI primers. TCRdb reprocessed the multiplex PCR reads with MiXCR, giving one entry per CDR3 protein. This sample has around 1.1 million distinct CDR3 sequences, with approximately 35% found just once. V lost 3 bases, J lost 5 bases, and 20 bases lay in between. Germline CDR1 reads LNHNV; CDR2 reads YYDKDF (reference sequence). There are 17 residues in the CDR3. A diagnosis was made from clinical symptoms together with serum thyroxine, TRAb, thyroid ultrasound and orbital computed tomography. Study-wide results and caveats: With 70.59% sensitivity and roughly 76% specificity, the model predicted ophthalmopathy progression. Clonotypes were expanded in thyroid at above 0.001 frequency, and most also appeared in blood. Built on 13 signatures, a model told ophthalmopathy apart from stable hyperthyroidism with around 90% sensitivity and 70% to 82% specificity.

The sequencing input was peripheral blood or thyroid tissue (not recorded which). V and J are TRBV15 and TRBJ1-5; no firm D call. The receptor was derived from an adult man with Graves' hyperthyroidism. CDR3: CATSSRKTPRGDQPQHF. DNA of the CDR3: TGTGCCACCAGCAGCCGCAAGACCCCCCGGGGAGATCAGCCCCAGCATTTT.